A selection of T cell receptor beta chains follows, all from one sample in a study of T cell changes during pregnancy in multiple sclerosis. Generated by immunoSEQ multiplex PCR, the TCRdb table keeps only in-frame clones and is missing some. The sample carries more than 55,000 clones, 94% recorded once. The material was CD8+ T cells from peripheral blood mononuclear cells, obtained in the third trimester of pregnancy. The receptors come from a female donor with multiple sclerosis, enrolled in a pregnancy study. Each CDR3 is given with its conserved first and last residue. D genes are given only for firm matches. A clone size is listed for some rows: how often the clone was seen (once, few, many), or a class if it is expanded.

d_call j_call v_call clone_size cdr3_aa cdr3_nt
TRBD1 TRBJ1-2 TRBV15 once CATSIQGAEGYGYTF TGTGCCACCAGCATACAGGGGGCCGAGGGGTATGGCTACACCTTC
TRBD2 TRBJ2-7 TRBV30 - CACEGLAGVTYEQYF TGTGCCTGTGAGGGACTAGCGGGGGTTACTTACGAGCAGTACTTC
- TRBJ2-2 TRBV29-1 - CSVVTVANTGELFF TGCAGCGTTGTTACGGTCGCGAACACCGGGGAGCTGTTTTTT
- TRBJ1-3 TRBV6-4 once CASSGHAGGNTIYF TGTGCCAGCAGCGGACACGCTGGTGGAAACACCATATATTTT
- TRBJ2-7 TRBV11-2 - CASSQTTGQHYEQYF TGTGCCAGCAGCCAAACGACGGGACAACACTACGAGCAGTACTTC
- TRBJ2-2 TRBV11-2 once CASSLGYGGELFF TGTGCCAGCAGCTTAGGGTACGGCGGGGAGCTGTTTTTT
- TRBJ1-5 TRBV27 - CASSPPGRAQPQHF TGTGCCAGCAGTCCCCCCGGCAGGGCCCAGCCCCAGCATTTT
- TRBJ2-5 TRBV5-4 - CASSLWGGTETQYF TGTGCCAGCAGCTTGTGGGGAGGAACAGAGACCCAGTACTTC
TRBD2 TRBJ2-1 TRBV10-3 - CAIGLRTSGRVGEQFF TGTGCCATCGGCCTCCGGACTAGCGGGAGAGTCGGTGAGCAGTTCTTC
TRBD2 TRBJ2-1 TRBV30 - CAWGAGTSINEQFF TGTGCCTGGGGGGCCGGGACTAGCATCAATGAGCAGTTCTTC
- TRBJ1-3 TRBV4-3 - CASSQVGTSSGNTIYF TGCGCCAGCAGCCAAGTTGGGACAAGCTCTGGAAACACCATATATTTT
TRBD1 TRBJ1-5 TRBV27 once CASSFGTGGSYSNQPQHF TGTGCCAGCAGTTTCGGGACAGGGGGCTCCTATAGCAATCAGCCCCAGCATTTT
- TRBJ1-1 TRBV7-9 once CASSLSVTEAFF TGTGCCAGCAGCTTATCAGTCACTGAAGCTTTCTTT
- TRBJ2-7 TRBV4-3 - CASSQGPALAYDTSYEQYF TGCGCCAGCAGCCAAGGTCCAGCACTAGCCTACGATACCTCCTACGAGCAGTACTTC
- TRBJ1-1 TRBV30 - CAWSVGGNTEAFF TGTGCCTGGAGTGTAGGGGGGAACACTGAAGCTTTCTTT
- TRBJ2-1 TRBV6-4 - CASSDSDTNEQFF TGTGCCAGCAGTGACTCGGACACCAATGAGCAGTTCTTC
- TRBJ2-5 TRBV10-3 - CAISELGSGTQYF TGTGCCATCAGTGAGTTGGGCAGCGGGACCCAGTACTTC
TRBD2 TRBJ2-5 TRBV27 once CASSSEAGGPQETQYF TGTGCCAGCAGTTCAGAAGCGGGAGGGCCTCAAGAGACCCAGTACTTC
TRBD1 TRBJ1-1 TRBV7-2 - CASRDAGGGTEAFF TGTGCCAGCAGGGACGCAGGGGGCGGGACTGAAGCTTTCTTT
TRBD2 TRBJ2-3 TRBV27 few CASSLGTSGPYTQYF TGTGCCAGCAGTCTCGGGACTAGCGGGCCCTATACGCAGTATTTT
TRBD2 TRBJ2-1 TRBV9 - CASSAHGEGNEQFF TGTGCCAGCAGCGCCCATGGGGAGGGCAATGAGCAGTTCTTC
TRBD2 TRBJ2-1 TRBV27 - CASSWGLAGGRGNEQFF TGTGCCAGCAGTTGGGGCCTAGCGGGAGGTCGGGGCAATGAGCAGTTCTTC
TRBD2 TRBJ2-1 TRBV14 - CASSRSGGYNEQFF TGTGCCAGCAGCCGTAGCGGGGGTTACAATGAGCAGTTCTTC
- TRBJ1-2 TRBV30 few CAWADPGSSNYGYTF TGTGCCTGGGCGGATCCAGGGTCCTCTAACTATGGCTACACCTTC
- TRBJ1-1 TRBV11-2 - CASSPTGVTEAFF TGTGCCAGCAGCCCCACGGGTGTCACTGAAGCTTTCTTT
TRBD2 TRBJ2-3 TRBV10-3 - CAISESGREFPDTQYF TGTGCCATCAGTGAGTCAGGGCGGGAGTTCCCAGATACGCAGTATTTT
- TRBJ2-1 TRBV7-9 - CASSYLGGTSSYNEQFF TGTGCCAGCAGCTACCTGGGGGGAACTAGTTCCTACAATGAGCAGTTCTTC
- TRBJ2-7 TRBV4-1 - CASSQDIFAGLGEQYF TGCGCCAGCAGCCAAGATATCTTCGCGGGGTTGGGCGAGCAGTACTTC
- TRBJ2-1 TRBV5-5 - CASSLAHLSPYNEQFF TGTGCCAGCAGCTTAGCCCATCTAAGTCCCTACAATGAGCAGTTCTTC
- TRBJ1-2 TRBV5-1 - CASSPEGGVYYGYTF TGCGCCAGCAGCCCAGAAGGGGGGGTCTATTATGGCTACACCTTC
TRBD1 TRBJ1-2 TRBV28 - CASSPPLTGNYGYTF TGTGCCAGCAGCCCGCCCCTGACAGGGAACTATGGCTACACCTTC
TRBD1 TRBJ1-1 TRBV13 once CASTQGGNTEAFF TGTGCCAGCACCCAGGGGGGAAACACTGAAGCTTTCTTT
- TRBJ2-3 TRBV27 - CASSPSGTYTDTQYF TGTGCCAGCAGTCCCTCCGGGACTTATACAGATACGCAGTATTTT
- TRBJ1-5 TRBV7-9 - CASSLGAGQPQHF TGTGCCAGCAGCTTAGGGGCGGGTCAGCCCCAGCATTTT
TRBD1 TRBJ2-7 TRBV10-3 - CAIWIPGQGAGEQYF TGTGCCATCTGGATCCCGGGACAGGGGGCGGGTGAGCAGTACTTC
TRBD1 TRBJ2-2 TRBV4-1 - CASSLGQGAGGELFF TGCGCCAGCAGCCTGGGGCAGGGGGCCGGCGGGGAGCTGTTTTTT
TRBD2 TRBJ2-3 TRBV19 - CASSWGGLGPPPGTQYF TGTGCCAGTAGTTGGGGGGGACTCGGTCCCCCCCCAGGCACGCAGTATTTT
- TRBJ1-6 TRBV7-6 - CASTLLGREFNSPLHF TGTGCCAGCACCTTACTAGGGAGAGAATTCAATTCACCCCTCCACTTT
TRBD1 TRBJ2-7 TRBV18 - CASSGRTGSDEQYF TGTGCCAGCTCGGGTAGGACAGGGTCCGACGAGCAGTACTTC
TRBD2 TRBJ2-7 TRBV4-1 - CASSLPPLTSGIPYEQYF TGCGCCAGCAGCCTTCCTCCACTGACTAGCGGGATCCCCTACGAGCAGTACTTC
- TRBJ2-1 TRBV28 - CASSSTYNEQFF TGTGCCAGCAGTTCCACCTACAATGAGCAGTTCTTC
- TRBJ1-5 TRBV6-6 - CASSLSAGNQPQHF TGTGCCAGCAGCCTATCCGCGGGGAATCAGCCCCAGCATTTT
TRBD1 TRBJ1-2 TRBV2 - CASRVTGGGNYGYTF TGTGCCAGCAGAGTTACAGGGGGAGGAAACTATGGCTACACCTTC
- TRBJ2-5 TRBV25-1 - CASSLMGELGGETQYF TGTGCCAGCAGTTTGATGGGAGAGCTGGGGGGTGAGACCCAGTACTTC
TRBD2 TRBJ2-1 TRBV27 - CASSFHGGGISSYNEQFF TGTGCCAGCAGTTTCCATGGCGGGGGGATTAGCTCCTACAATGAGCAGTTCTTC
TRBD1 TRBJ1-5 TRBV6-1 - CASSEQDRGVQPQHF TGTGCCAGCAGTGAACAGGACAGGGGAGTGCAGCCCCAGCATTTT
- TRBJ1-2 TRBV19 - CASSSSRNSPYGYTF TGTGCCAGTAGTTCTTCACGGAACAGTCCCTATGGCTACACCTTC
- TRBJ2-1 TRBV28 - CASSLSPTSYNEQFF TGTGCCAGCAGTTTGAGTCCCACCTCCTACAATGAGCAGTTCTTC
- TRBJ2-2 TRBV6-5 - CASSYSSGANTGELFF TGTGCCAGCAGTTACTCGTCAGGGGCCAACACCGGGGAGCTGTTTTTT
- TRBJ1-2 TRBV5-6 - CASSLRGYVNYGYTF TGTGCCAGCAGCTTGCGCGGCTATGTTAACTATGGCTACACCTTC
- TRBJ2-1 TRBV9 - CASSVGYLTGKGTGEQFF TGTGCCAGCAGCGTTGGGTATTTGACAGGCAAGGGTACAGGTGAGCAGTTCTTC
- TRBJ1-2 TRBV6-5 once CASSHREGSGGYTF TGTGCCAGCAGTCACAGGGAAGGGTCTGGTGGCTACACCTTC
- TRBJ2-5 TRBV13 - CASSLTRGGETQYF TGTGCCAGCAGCTTAACGAGGGGAGGAGAGACCCAGTACTTC
- TRBJ2-5 TRBV4-1 - CASSPGGWETQYF TGCGCCAGCAGTCCTGGGGGGTGGGAGACCCAGTACTTC